The 13 T cell receptor beta chains presented below share a single source sample, sequenced in a study of T cell responses to AZD1222 COVID-19 vaccine. Here immunoSEQ multiplex PCR was the method, and the copy in TCRdb shows in-frame clones only, minus some. The sample lists about 120,000 clones, 85% to 95% seen once, with just under 3% in the top ten. The sample in question was peripheral blood, obtained on day 0 of AZD1222 vaccination. The receptor source for this set is an adult in good health.

This clone came up once. J is TRBJ2-7 and V is TRBV28, with D tentatively TRBD2 (5 bases). In germline, CDR1 is MDHEN, CDR2 SYDVKM. V shed 8 bases and J shed 2 bases, with 22 bases lying between them. This CDR3 has 16 residues. The CDR3 DNA follows: TGTGCCAGCTGCTGGGGATACGGGATGTTGGCCTACGAGCAGTACTTC. Translating gives CASCWGYGMLAYEQYF.

V and J are TRBV29-1 and TRBJ2-5, with 7 bases that match TRBD2. CDR1 is SQVTM, CDR2 ANQGSEA, per germline. This CDR3 is 17 amino acids long. The V and J ends lost 0 bases and 0 bases, in that order; junction bases with no gene match: 10. The CDR3 loop is CSVEDYKGRVYQETQYF. CDR3 in DNA: TGCAGCGTTGAAGATTACAAAGGGAGGGTGTACCAAGAGACCCAGTACTTC.

The V call is TRBV5-8, the J call TRBJ1-5; D uncertain. The V end lost 0 bases, the J end lost 2 bases, and 6 bases lay between the germline ends. The CDR3 is made up of 14 amino acids. Germline CDR1 reads SGHTS; CDR2 reads YDEGEE. CDR3 in DNA: TGTGCCAGCAGCTTGGAGGCAGGCAATCAGCCCCAGCATTTT. It translates to CASSLEAGNQPQHF. Filled out from reference TRBV5-8 and TRBJ1-5, the complete variable domain reads EAGVTQSPTHLIKTRGQQATLRCSPISGHTSVYWYQQALGLGLQFLLWYDEGEERNRGNFPPRFSGRQFPNYSSELNVNALELEDSALYLCASSLEAGNQPQHFGDGTRLSIL.

The rearrangement joins TRBV19 to TRBJ1-5; D is uncertain. The CDR3 length is 15 residues. Trimming stripped 7 bases from V and 6 bases from J, with 19 bases between. Germline V gene data show CDR1 as LNHDA and CDR2 as SQIVND (reference sequence). CDR3 DNA sequence: TGTGCCAGTAATTTTGCGAGTCAGCTATCTCAGCCCCAGCATTTT. Translated, it gives CASNFASQLSQPQHF.

The rearrangement uses TRBV4-1 and TRBJ2-7, with D tentatively TRBD1 or TRBD2 (5 bases each). Per the germline V gene, CDR1 is MGHRA and CDR2 is YSYEKL. V lost 4 bases, J lost 9 bases, and 16 bases lay in between. The CDR3 consists of 13 residues. Here the CDR3 DNA reads TGCGCCAGCAGCCCCATACCCGAGGGGTGGCAGTACTTC. It encodes CASSPIPEGWQYF.

V gene TRBV27 combines with J gene TRBJ2-7, with D perhaps matching TRBD1 (5 bases). Germline-derived CDR1 and CDR2 are MNHEY and SMNVEV (reference sequence). This CDR3 has 13 amino acids. Trimming shortened V by 6 bases and J by 0 bases, and 9 bases separated the two germline ends. The CDR3 loop reads CASRGQGSYEQYF. CDR3 in DNA: TGTGCCAGCAGAGGACAAGGCTCCTACGAGCAGTACTTC.

The rearrangement links TRBV27 to TRBJ2-7; 9 positions agree with TRBD2. V shed 6 bases, J shed 6 bases, and the junction held 21 bases outside the gene matches. This CDR3 is 18 amino acids long. Germline CDR1 and CDR2: MNHEY and SMNVEV (reference sequence). The CDR3 is CASRGGREGPQGAGEQYF. The CDR3 region has the DNA TGTGCCAGCAGAGGGGGGCGGGAGGGCCCTCAAGGAGCCGGCGAGCAGTACTTC.

The chain uses TRBV18 and TRBJ2-7; D is perhaps TRBD1 (6 bases). V was shortened by 3 bases and J by 2 bases, with 17 bases between the two germline ends. Looked up from germline, CDR1 is KGHSH and CDR2 is LQKENI. The CDR3 consists of 16 residues. The CDR3 region is CASSPGQHARAYEQYF. The CDR3 coding sequence is TGTGCCAGCTCACCTGGACAGCACGCTCGGGCCTACGAGCAGTACTTC.

The chain combines TRBV7-2 with TRBJ2-2; D call uncertain. Trimming took off 3 bases at V and 8 bases at J, with 7 bases between the two ends. The CDR3 contains 12 residues. Germline CDR1 SGHTA, CDR2 FQGNSA. CDR3 loop: CASSFVGGELFF. The CDR3 region has the DNA TGTGCCAGCAGCTTCGTGGGAGGGGAGCTGTTTTTT.

V gene TRBV28 combines with J gene TRBJ1-4, with D perhaps matching TRBD1 (5 bases). V lost 3 bases, J lost 5 bases, and 10 bases lay in between. Germline CDR1 MDHEN, CDR2 SYDVKM. The CDR3 loop spans 14 amino acids. The CDR3 loop reads CASSLQGGNEKLFF. The CDR3 nucleotides read TGTGCCAGCAGTTTGCAGGGCGGGAATGAAAAACTGTTTTTT.

Note on this clone: Other DNA sequences in the sample encode the same CDR3. The chain combines TRBV27 with TRBJ2-1; 7 nucleotides match TRBD2. The V and J ends lost 3 bases and 1 base, in that order; junction bases with no gene match: 0. The CDR3 length is 14 residues. Germline loops: CDR1 MNHEY, CDR2 SMNVEV (reference sequence). The CDR3 DNA reads as TGTGCCAGCAGTTTGGGGGGGTCCTACAATGAGCAGTTCTTC. It specifies CASSLGGSYNEQFF.

The rearrangement links TRBV30 to TRBJ1-2, with D possibly matching TRBD1 (6 bases). V lost 6 bases to trimming and J lost 2 bases, with 13 bases between them. The germline CDR1 and CDR2 sequences are GTSNPN and SVGIG (reference sequence). CDR3 size: 13 residues. The chain's CDR3 is CACQTGRNYGYTF. The CDR3, as DNA: TGTGCCTGTCAAACAGGGAGGAACTATGGCTACACCTTC.

This chain links TRBV19 with TRBJ2-7, with 7 bases identical to TRBD2. With 8 bases clipped from V and 3 bases from J, the junction kept 13 bases outside the gene matches. Germline V gene lookup returns CDR1 LNHDA and CDR2 SQIVND (reference sequence). The CDR3 totals 15 residues. The CDR3 region is CASGRETPGRYEQYF. The CDR3, as DNA: TGTGCCAGTGGGCGGGAGACACCCGGGCGCTACGAGCAGTACTTC.